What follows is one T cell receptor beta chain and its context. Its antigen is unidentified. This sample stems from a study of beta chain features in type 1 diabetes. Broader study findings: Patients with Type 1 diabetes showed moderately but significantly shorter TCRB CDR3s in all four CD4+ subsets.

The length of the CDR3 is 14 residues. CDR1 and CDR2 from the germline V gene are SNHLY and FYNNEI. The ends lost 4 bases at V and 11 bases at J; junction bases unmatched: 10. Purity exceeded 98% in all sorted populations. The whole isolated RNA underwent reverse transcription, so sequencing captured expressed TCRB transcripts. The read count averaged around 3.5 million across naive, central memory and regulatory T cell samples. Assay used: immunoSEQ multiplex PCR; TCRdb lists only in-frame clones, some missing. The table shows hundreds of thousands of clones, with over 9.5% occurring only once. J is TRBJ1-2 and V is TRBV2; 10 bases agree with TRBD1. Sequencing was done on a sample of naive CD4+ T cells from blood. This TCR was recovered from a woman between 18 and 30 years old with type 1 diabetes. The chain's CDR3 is CASSGDRGTLWYTF. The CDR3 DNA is TGTGCCAGCAGTGGGGACAGGGGTACCCTCTGGTACACCTTC.